The T cell receptor (beta chain) under discussion was sequenced for a study of T cell changes during pregnancy in multiple sclerosis. TCRdb keeps only in-frame clones here, not all; method: immunoSEQ multiplex PCR. The repertoire holds 90,000 to 120,000 clones, with around 90% as singletons. V shed 1 base and J shed 11 bases, with 15 bases lying between them. CDR1 is SGHRS and CDR2 is YFSETQ in the germline V gene. The CDR3 consists of 13 residues. This sequence originates from a female donor in good health, enrolled as a control in a pregnancy study. The source was peripheral blood, collected in the third trimester of pregnancy. This chain connects TRBV5-1 to TRBJ1-1; D gene unclear. CDR3 sequence reads: CASSLLPTVEAFF. The DNA for the CDR3 is TGCGCCAGCAGCTTGTTACCAACCGTTGAGGCTTTCTTT. Combining the CDR3 with reference TRBV5-1 and TRBJ1-1 gives the whole variable domain KAGVTQTPRYLIKTRGQQVTLSCSPISGHRSVSWYQQTPGQGLQFLFEYFSETQRNKGNFPGRFSGRQFSNSRSEMNVSTLELGDSALYLCASSLLPTVEAFFGQGTRLTVV.